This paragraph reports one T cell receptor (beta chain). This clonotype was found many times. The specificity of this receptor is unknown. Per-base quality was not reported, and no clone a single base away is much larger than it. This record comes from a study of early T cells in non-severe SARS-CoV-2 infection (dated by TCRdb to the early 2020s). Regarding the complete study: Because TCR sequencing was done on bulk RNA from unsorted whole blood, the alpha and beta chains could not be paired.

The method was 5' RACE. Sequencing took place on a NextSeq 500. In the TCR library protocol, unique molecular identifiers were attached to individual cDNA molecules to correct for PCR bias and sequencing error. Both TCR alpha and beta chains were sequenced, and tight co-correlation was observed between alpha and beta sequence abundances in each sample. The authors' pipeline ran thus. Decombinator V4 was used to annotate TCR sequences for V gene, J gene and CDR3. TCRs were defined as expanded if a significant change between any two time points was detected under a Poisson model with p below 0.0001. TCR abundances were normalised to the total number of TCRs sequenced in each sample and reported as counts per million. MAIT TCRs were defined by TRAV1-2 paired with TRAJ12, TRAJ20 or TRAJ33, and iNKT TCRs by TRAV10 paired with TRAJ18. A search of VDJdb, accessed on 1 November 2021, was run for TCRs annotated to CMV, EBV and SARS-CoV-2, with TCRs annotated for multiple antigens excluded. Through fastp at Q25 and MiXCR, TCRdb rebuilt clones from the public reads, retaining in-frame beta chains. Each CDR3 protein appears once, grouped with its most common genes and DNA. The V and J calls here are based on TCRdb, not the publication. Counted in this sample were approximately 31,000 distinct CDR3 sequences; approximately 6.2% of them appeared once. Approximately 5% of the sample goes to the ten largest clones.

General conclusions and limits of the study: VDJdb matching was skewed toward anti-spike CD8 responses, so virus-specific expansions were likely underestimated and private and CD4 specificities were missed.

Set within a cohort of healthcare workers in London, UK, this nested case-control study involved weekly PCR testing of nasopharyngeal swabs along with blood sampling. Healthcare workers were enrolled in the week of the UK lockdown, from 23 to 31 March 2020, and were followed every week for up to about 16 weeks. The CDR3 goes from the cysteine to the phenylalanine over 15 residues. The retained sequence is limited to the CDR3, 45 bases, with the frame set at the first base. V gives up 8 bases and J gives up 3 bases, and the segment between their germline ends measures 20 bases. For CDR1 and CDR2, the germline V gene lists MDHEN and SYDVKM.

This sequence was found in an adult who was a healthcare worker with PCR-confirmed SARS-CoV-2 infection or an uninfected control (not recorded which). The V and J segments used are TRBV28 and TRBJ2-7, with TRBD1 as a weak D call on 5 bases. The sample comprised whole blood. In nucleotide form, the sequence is TGTGCCAGCGCAGACAGTCCTCAAATTCTCTACGAGCAGTACTTC. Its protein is CASADSPQILYEQYF.